Listed here are 27 T cell receptor beta chains from one sample, sequenced in a study of shared clonotypes between healthy human individuals. Cells designated naive CD8 were CD45RO-negative and were positively selected for CCR7, with terminally differentiated effector memory CD45RA+ cells excluded. The protocol was immunoSEQ multiplex PCR, while the TCRdb copy is restricted to in-frame clones and leaves out a portion. The sample records roughly 570,000 clones, 95% to 98% being singletons. The sample was naive CD8+ T cells sorted from blood. These receptors originate from a man aged 25-45 years in good health.

The chain has TRBV7-3 and TRBJ1-1; TRBD1 is a possible D gene (5 bases). V shed 2 bases and J shed 2 bases, with 6 bases lying between them. The CDR3 length is 13 residues. CDR1 and CDR2 (germline): SGHTA, FQGTGA. The CDR3 sequence: CASSLDSNTEAFF. The CDR3 nucleotides are TGTGCCAGCAGCTTAGACAGTAACACTGAAGCTTTCTTT.

V and J are TRBV19 and TRBJ1-5; 8 bases are shared with TRBD1. With 3 bases clipped from V and 4 bases from J, the junction kept 11 bases outside the gene matches. The CDR3 runs 17 residues. Germline CDR1 and CDR2: LNHDA and SQIVND (reference sequence). The CDR3 region has the DNA TGTGCCAGTAGTATCCCTCTGGGACAGGTATTAAATCAGCCCCAGCATTTT. Translated: CASSIPLGQVLNQPQHF. The full variable domain, with the rest looked up from reference TRBV19 and TRBJ1-5, is DGGITQSPKYLFRKEGQNVTLSCEQNLNHDAMYWYRQDPGQGLRLIYYSQIVNDFQKGDIAEGYSVSREKKESFPLTVTSAQKNPTAFYLCASSIPLGQVLNQPQHFGDGTRLSIL.

The CDR3 DNA sequence: TGTGCCAGCAGTTACACTACAGGGAGCGAGACCCAGTACTTC. This codes for CASSYTTGSETQYF. The chain has TRBV6-5 and TRBJ2-5, with D perhaps matching TRBD1 (6 bases). V was trimmed by 2 bases and J by 5 bases, leaving 12 bases between them. This CDR3 has 14 residues. Germline V gene data show CDR1 as MNHEY and CDR2 as SVGAGI.

The chain couples TRBV11-2 to TRBJ2-7; 11 bases line up with TRBD2. CDR3 length: 15 amino acids. CDR1 SGHAT and CDR2 FQNNGV come from the germline V gene. Unmatched junction bases numbered 6, after V lost 4 bases and J lost 4 bases. In nucleotides, the CDR3 is TGTGCCAGCAGCTCGTCCGGGACTAGCGGATACGAGCAGTACTTC. Protein product: CASSSSGTSGYEQYF. Looking up the rest from reference TRBV11-2 and TRBJ2-7 gives the full variable domain: EAGVAQSPRYKIIEKRQSVAFWCNPISGHATLYWYQQILGQGPKLLIQFQNNGVVDDSQLPKDRFSAERLKGVDSTLKIQPAKLEDSAVYLCASSSSGTSGYEQYFGPGTRLTVT.

Details on this clone: The same CDR3 can be traced to other DNA sequences in this sample. The chain couples TRBV5-1 to TRBJ2-7; weak D call: TRBD2 (6 bases). Germline CDR1 and CDR2: SGHRS and YFSETQ. Trimming shortened V by 2 bases and J by 3 bases, and 9 bases separated the two germline ends. This CDR3 is 13 amino acids long. The CDR3 loop reads CASSFGSGYEQYF. CDR3 bases: TGCGCCAGCAGCTTTGGTAGCGGCTACGAGCAGTACTTC.

The chain is built from TRBV28 and TRBJ2-3, with D perhaps TRBD1 or TRBD2 (5 bases each). The V gene's germline CDR1 is MDHEN and CDR2 SYDVKM. CDR3 length: 16 residues. V was cut by 9 bases and J by 0 bases, with 19 bases left in between. The CDR3 loop is CASQATRDVSTDTQYF. The DNA of the CDR3 is TGTGCCAGTCAAGCAACCAGGGACGTTAGCACAGATACGCAGTATTTT. The full variable domain, with the rest looked up from reference TRBV28 and TRBJ2-3, is DVKVTQSSRYLVKRTGEKVFLECVQDMDHENMFWYRQDPGLGLRLIYFSYDVKMKEKGDIPEGYSVSREKKERFSLILESASTNQTSMYLCASQATRDVSTDTQYFGPGTRLTVL.

The V and J genes are TRBV18 and TRBJ2-7; D gene uncertain. This CDR3 is built from 15 residues. V was trimmed by 5 bases and J by 2 bases, leaving 16 bases between them. The germline gives CDR1 KGHSH, CDR2 LQKENI. The CDR3 nucleotides read TGTGCCAGCTCAGGAACGGTACTATACCCCTACGAGCAGTACTTC. Translation: CASSGTVLYPYEQYF.

This chain links TRBV27 with TRBJ2-2, with a possible D match to TRBD2 (7 bases). This CDR3 region has 16 residues. Trimming left V 5 bases short and J 3 bases short, with 16 bases between. CDR1 and CDR2 (germline): MNHEY, SMNVEV (reference sequence). The chain's CDR3 is CASSPVGGRYTGELFF. Here the CDR3 DNA reads TGTGCCAGCAGTCCGGTCGGGGGGCGATACACCGGGGAGCTGTTTTTT.

The chain employs TRBV29-1 and TRBJ2-1, with D perhaps assigned TRBD1 or TRBD2 (5 bases each). This CDR3 has 14 residues. Germline loops: CDR1 SQVTM, CDR2 ANQGSEA. The V gene lost 7 bases and the J gene lost 0 bases, with 13 bases spanning the gap. The CDR3 DNA reads as TGCAGCGGGGGGAGCGGTACCTCCTACAATGAGCAGTTCTTC. Its translation: CSGGSGTSYNEQFF.

The chain couples TRBV6-5 to TRBJ2-7; 9 bases line up with TRBD1. CDR3 length: 15 amino acids. CDR1 and CDR2 from the germline V gene are MNHEY and SVGAGI. V trimming: 2 bases; J trimming: 3 bases; junction bases outside the gene matches: 5. Written as DNA, the CDR3 is TGTGCCAGCAGTTACCACCGGGACAGGGTCTACGAGCAGTACTTC. Translated: CASSYHRDRVYEQYF.

The V call is TRBV10-2, the J call TRBJ2-2, with TRBD2 matching 7 bases. Looked up from germline, CDR1 is WSHSY and CDR2 is SAAADI. V dropped 3 bases and J dropped 8; count of bases not matched to a gene: 6. The CDR3 has 14 residues. The DNA for the CDR3 is TGCGCCAGCAGTGATTCGGGAGGAACTGGGGAGCTGTTTTTT. This encodes CASSDSGGTGELFF.

The rearrangement uses TRBV4-1 and TRBJ2-2, with D perhaps TRBD1 (6 bases). V was shortened by 1 base and J by 7 bases, with 10 bases between the two germline ends. Looked up from germline, CDR1 is MGHRA and CDR2 is YSYEKL. The CDR3 extends over 14 amino acids. CDR3 residues: CASSQVGQFGELFF. The CDR3 DNA reads TGCGCCAGCAGCCAAGTAGGACAGTTCGGGGAGCTGTTTTTT.

The chain couples TRBV7-9 to TRBJ1-5; tentatively, D is TRBD1 (5 bases). This CDR3 has 15 amino acids. The V and J ends lost 4 bases and 5 bases respectively, with 15 bases between them. Germline loops: CDR1 SEHNR, CDR2 FQNEAQ (reference sequence). The CDR3: CASSSTETVDQPQHF. For the CDR3, the DNA is TGTGCCAGCAGCTCCACCGAGACAGTGGATCAGCCCCAGCATTTT.

The chain combines TRBV4-1 with TRBJ2-1, with 8 bases fitting TRBD2. CDR1 and CDR2 from the germline V gene are MGHRA and YSYEKL. The CDR3 extends over 16 amino acids. V lost 4 bases and J lost 2; bases outside the gene matches: 7. In DNA, the CDR3 is TGCGCCAGCAGCCTCGCGAGCGGGAGTCCCTACAATGAGCAGTTCTTC. It encodes CASSLASGSPYNEQFF.

The chain carries TRBV7-2 and TRBJ1-2, with 11 nucleotides matching TRBD1. This CDR3 comprises 15 residues. The V segment lost 5 bases and the J segment 5 bases; nucleotides outside the gene matches: 7. CDR1 and CDR2 from the germline V gene are SGHTA and FQGNSA. CDR3 in amino acids: CASSPLGTGGYGYTF. The CDR3 bases are TGTGCCAGCAGCCCGCTCGGGACAGGGGGGTATGGCTACACCTTC. Supplemented by reference TRBV7-2 and TRBJ1-2, the full variable domain reads GAGVSQSPSNKVTEKGKDVELRCDPISGHTALYWYRQSLGQGLEFLIYFQGNSAPDKSGLPSDRFSAERTGGSVSTLTIQRTQQEDSAVYLCASSPLGTGGYGYTFGSGTRLTVV.

This clone has just one count. The CDR3 nucleotides are TGTGCCAGCAGCTTACTTAATGAGCAGTTCTTC. This gives the protein CASSLLNEQFF. This chain uses TRBV7-2 with TRBJ2-1; D is unresolved. Trimming stripped 2 bases from V and 7 bases from J, with 3 bases between. This CDR3 contains 11 residues. The germline CDR1 and CDR2 sequences are SGHTA and FQGNSA.

V usage is TRBV5-4 and J usage is TRBJ2-2, with D tentatively TRBD2 (5 bases). This CDR3 comprises 16 residues. The germline V gene has CDR1 SGHNT and CDR2 YYREEE (reference sequence). The V end lost 3 bases, the J end lost 7 bases, and 19 bases lay between the germline ends. CDR3 sequence: CASSSYEGSRDGELFF. The CDR3 DNA sequence: TGTGCCAGCAGCTCCTACGAGGGCTCTCGGGACGGGGAGCTGTTTTTT.

This chain links TRBV7-3 with TRBJ2-3; 11 positions match TRBD2. CDR1 is SGHTA, CDR2 FQGTGA, per germline. The CDR3 is 15 amino acids. V gave up 5 bases and J gave up 2 bases; unmatched junction bases: 3. CDR3 residues: CASSPLAGVTDTQYF. DNA of the CDR3: TGTGCCAGCAGCCCACTAGCGGGAGTCACAGATACGCAGTATTTT.

This clone showed up just a few times. The V call is TRBV5-6, the J call TRBJ2-3; D is undetermined. This CDR3 comprises 15 residues. Trimming shortened V by 0 bases and J by 0 bases, and 8 bases separated the two germline ends. Germline V CDR1 and CDR2: SGHDT, YYEEEE. In nucleotides, the CDR3 is TGTGCCAGCAGCTTGGCGTTAGCCAGCACAGATACGCAGTATTTT. Its translation: CASSLALASTDTQYF.

This sequence joins TRBV16 and TRBJ2-1; possibly TRBD1 for D (5 bases). V was cut by 4 bases and J by 8 bases, with 15 bases left in between. The CDR3 extends over 14 amino acids. Germline CDR1 and CDR2: KGHSY and FQNENV. CDR3 bases: TGTGCCAGCAGCCTCATACAGGAGATCGATGAGCAGTTCTTC. Translating it yields CASSLIQEIDEQFF. Full variable domain (outside the CDR3, taken from reference TRBV16 and TRBJ2-1): GEEVAQTPKHLVRGEGQKAKLYCAPIKGHSYVFWYQQVLKNEFKFLISFQNENVFDETGMPKERFSAKCLPNSPCSLEIQATKLEDSAVYFCASSLIQEIDEQFFGPGTRLTVL.

The chain joins TRBV5-4 to TRBJ2-1, with TRBD1 identical over 7 bases. Germline V CDR1 and CDR2: SGHNT, YYREEE (reference sequence). CDR3 size: 15 residues. V trimming: 4 bases; J trimming: 8 bases; junction bases outside the gene matches: 12. The CDR3 DNA reads TGTGCCAGCAGCGGGGGAATGACAGGGATCCATGAGCAGTTCTTC. It yields the protein CASSGGMTGIHEQFF.

The chain uses TRBV12-2 and TRBJ1-2. TRBV12-2 is recorded as a pseudogene. The CDR3 contains 18 residues. CDR3 sequence reads: CASRLPSAGARLGYGYTF. The CDR3 nucleotides read TGTGCAAGTCGCCTGCCCTCCGCCGGGGCCAGGTTGGGCTATGGCTACACCTTC.

V usage is TRBV7-9 and J usage is TRBJ2-1; tentatively, D is TRBD2 (6 bases). V lost 9 bases and J lost 6, with 12 bases in between. CDR1 and CDR2 from the germline V gene are SEHNR and FQNEAQ (reference sequence). This CDR3 is built from 12 residues. The CDR3 region is CASRGGPNEQFF. In nucleotides, the CDR3 is TGTGCCAGTCGTGGAGGGCCCAATGAGCAGTTCTTC. Full variable domain (missing parts from reference TRBV7-9 and TRBJ2-1): DTGVSQNPRHKITKRGQNVTFRCDPISEHNRLYWYRQTLGQGPEFLTYFQNEAQLEKSRLLSDRFSAERPKGSFSTLEIQRTEQGDSAMYLCASRGGPNEQFFGPGTRLTVL.

The rearrangement uses TRBV4-1 and TRBJ2-2; D ambiguous. Germline V gene lookup returns CDR1 MGHRA and CDR2 YSYEKL. The CDR3 has 15 amino acids. V lost 1 base and J 2 bases, leaving 8 bases between the germline ends. As DNA, the CDR3 is TGCGCCAGCAGCCAAGGGCCAGTAAACACCGGGGAGCTGTTTTTT. Translated: CASSQGPVNTGELFF.

This clone showed up just once. The chain is built from TRBV6-5 and TRBJ2-1; D possibly matches TRBD1 or TRBD2 (5 bases each). Trimming removed 2 bases from V and 8 bases from J, with 16 bases in between. From germline, CDR1 is MNHEY and CDR2 SVGAGI. This CDR3 contains 15 residues. The DNA for the CDR3 is TGTGCCAGCAGTTACGGGGGATTAGGGGCCGATGAGCAGTTCTTC. It codes for CASSYGGLGADEQFF.

The chain is built from TRBV4-1 and TRBJ2-3; 7 bases match TRBD2. Per germline, CDR1 MGHRA and CDR2 YSYEKL. V shed 3 bases, J shed 2 bases, and the junction held 5 bases outside the gene matches. There are 15 residues in the CDR3. The CDR3: CASSQGEGYTDTQYF. The CDR3 DNA is TGCGCCAGCAGCCAGGGGGAGGGATACACAGATACGCAGTATTTT.

This clone was seen a handful of times. The same CDR3 is also encoded by other DNA sequences in this sample. This CDR3 is CASSSPTDEQYF. The CDR3 DNA is TGTGCCAGCAGCTCTCCGACAGACGAGCAGTACTTC. This chain joins TRBV11-2 and TRBJ2-7; maybe TRBD1 (5 bases). V was shortened by 4 bases and J by 5 bases, with 9 bases between the two germline ends. This CDR3 contains 12 residues. Germline loops: CDR1 SGHAT, CDR2 FQNNGV. Supplemented by reference TRBV11-2 and TRBJ2-7, the full variable domain reads EAGVAQSPRYKIIEKRQSVAFWCNPISGHATLYWYQQILGQGPKLLIQFQNNGVVDDSQLPKDRFSAERLKGVDSTLKIQPAKLEDSAVYLCASSSPTDEQYFGPGTRLTVT.